This T cell receptor beta chain was observed in a study of OX40 agonist ivuxolimab in advanced cancers. With regard to this clone: Its antigen is still unknown.

Broader study findings: Expanded clones were, on average, more numerous among CD8+ T cells than CD4+.

The V gene lost 0 bases and the J gene lost 4 bases, with 15 bases spanning the gap. The germline CDR1 and CDR2 sequences are LGHNA and YNFKEQ. The CDR3 contains 16 residues. Libraries were prepared by immunoSEQ multiplex PCR; TCRdb keeps only in-frame clonotypes and omits some of them. The sample lists 39,000 or so clones, 70% to 90% occurring once. This chain uses TRBV4-2 with TRBJ1-2, with a weak D call TRBD1 (5 bases). Sample: CD4+ or CD8+ T cells sorted from blood, taken in a trial of the OX40 agonist ivuxolimab. The sequence derives from an adult with an advanced solid tumor such as melanoma, head and neck, liver or kidney cancer. CDR3 bases: TGTGCCAGCAGCCAAGAGGGGGACTGGTCGGTCTATGGCTACACCTTC. It is translated as CASSQEGDWSVYGYTF.